A selection of T cell receptor beta chains follows, all from one sample in a study of T-cell reconstitution after alpha-beta-depleted transplantation in children. TCRdb passed the PCR reads through MiXCR, listing each CDR3 protein once. This sample carries around 100,000 distinct CDR3 sequences, over 9% of them seen once, and the ten largest clones take around 35%. Sequencing was performed on PBMCs, taken before TCRalphabeta/CD19-depleted stem cell transplant. The source is a boy between 2 and 15 years old with acute lymphoblastic leukemia, due to receive a stem cell transplant. Each CDR3 is given with its conserved first and last residue. A D gene is named only where the DNA matches it firmly. Size tells how often a clone was seen (once, few, many) or the class of an expanded clone, and some rows leave it out.

v_call,d_call,clone_size,j_call,cdr3_nt,cdr3_aa
TRBV28,-,-,TRBJ2-1,TGTGCCAGCAGGAGGGGGAGTTACAATGAGCAGTTCTTC,CASRRGSYNEQFF
TRBV7-9,TRBD1,few,TRBJ2-7,TGTGCCAGCAGCTCTCCCGGGACAGGCAGGGAGCAGTACTTC,CASSSPGTGREQYF
TRBV11-2,TRBD1,few,TRBJ1-5,TGTGCCAGCAGCTTAGGGGTTGGGACAGGGGACAATCAGCCCCAGCATTTT,CASSLGVGTGDNQPQHF
TRBV9,TRBD1,few,TRBJ2-1,TGTGCCAGCAGCGTAGCTTCGGGACAGGGGTACAATGAGCAGTTCTTC,CASSVASGQGYNEQFF
TRBV20-1,-,few,TRBJ1-2,TGCAGTGCTAGTACACGGTCGCGCTATGGCTACACCTTC,CSASTRSRYGYTF
TRBV18,-,few,TRBJ2-3,TGTGCCAGCTCACCAAACACTTCCGCCAGGGGGGCGCGGGGCACAGATACGCAGTATTTT,CASSPNTSARGARGTDTQYF
TRBV6-5,TRBD1,-,TRBJ2-4,TGTGCCAGCAGTTACATCGGACAGGGGATGACCAAAAACATTCAGTACTTC,CASSYIGQGMTKNIQYF
TRBV6-2/TRBV6-3,-,-,TRBJ2-7,TGTGCCAGCAGCACCGTTTACGAGCAGTACTTC,CASSTVYEQYF
TRBV20-1,TRBD2,many,TRBJ2-1,TGCAGTGCTAGAGGGGGGGGTAGCGTTCGTGAGCAGTTCTTC,CSARGGGSVREQFF
TRBV18,TRBD2,few,TRBJ2-1,TGTGCCAGCTCACCCCCGGGACTAGCGGGAGCGAGCTCCTACAATGAGCAGTTCTTC,CASSPPGLAGASSYNEQFF
TRBV11-2,-,few,TRBJ2-1,TGTGCCAGCAGCTTCACTAGTAAGACAAATGAGCAGTTCTTC,CASSFTSKTNEQFF
TRBV4-1,-,-,TRBJ1-2,TGCGCCAGCAGCCGCCCGGAGGGGGGGTATGGCTACACCTTC,CASSRPEGGYGYTF
TRBV5-5,-,few,TRBJ2-7,TGTGCCAGCAGCTTGGAGGGGACCCATGGGGGAGCCTACGAGCAGTACTTC,CASSLEGTHGGAYEQYF
TRBV9,TRBD2,few,TRBJ2-3,TGTGCCAGCAGCCCCCTCGGAGGGGGTAGCGGGAGGGATTCAGCAGATACGCAGTATTTT,CASSPLGGGSGRDSADTQYF
TRBV29-1,-,-,TRBJ2-5,TGCAGCGCTACACAGAATCAAGAGACCCAGTACTTC,CSATQNQETQYF
TRBV5-4,TRBD1,many,TRBJ2-5,TGTGCCAGCAGCTTGGGACAGGGAGAGACCCAGTACTTC,CASSLGQGETQYF
TRBV5-1,-,-,TRBJ2-6,TGCGCCAGCAGCCCGGGACCCGACAACGTCCTGACTTTC,CASSPGPDNVLTF
TRBV20-1,TRBD2,few,TRBJ2-7,TGCAGTGCTCCCCCAGGGACTAGCGGAACCCGAAGCTCCTACGAGCAGTACTTC,CSAPPGTSGTRSSYEQYF
TRBV7-2,TRBD2,few,TRBJ2-7,TGTGCCAGCAGCTCCGCTAGCGGGAGAGGGCAGTACTTC,CASSSASGRGQYF
TRBV5-4,TRBD2,-,TRBJ2-3,TGTGCCAGCAGCCCCGGGGGGCTAGCGGGAGGCCCAGATACGCAGTATTTT,CASSPGGLAGGPDTQYF
TRBV9,TRBD1,few,TRBJ2-3,TGTGCCAGCAGCCCAGCCCGGGGACAGCTAAGCACAGATACGCAGTATTTT,CASSPARGQLSTDTQYF
TRBV12-3/TRBV12-4,-,many,TRBJ2-3,TGTGCCAGCAGTGGGAGACTTGTCACAGATACGCAGTATTTT,CASSGRLVTDTQYF
TRBV27,-,-,TRBJ1-5,TGTGCCAGCGGGGGCGTTCAGCCCCAGCATTTT,CASGGVQPQHF
TRBV5-8,-,-,TRBJ2-3,TGTGCCAGCAGCTTGGAGGGGTATTCCACAGATACGCAGTATTTT,CASSLEGYSTDTQYF
TRBV7-9,-,-,TRBJ2-2,TGTGCCAGCAGAAGACAGGATACGAACACCGGGGAGCTGTTTTTT,CASRRQDTNTGELFF
TRBV5-1,TRBD1,many,TRBJ1-1,TGCGCCAGCAGCTGGACAGGGGCGAACACTGAAGCTTTCTTT,CASSWTGANTEAFF
TRBV5-4,-,-,TRBJ2-5,TGTGCCAGCAGCAGCCAGGCGCAAGAGACCCAGTACTTC,CASSSQAQETQYF
TRBV5-1,TRBD2,few,TRBJ2-3,TGCGCCAGCAGCCCGGGACTAGCGGGAGGCCCTAGCACAGATACGCAGTATTTT,CASSPGLAGGPSTDTQYF
TRBV6-1,TRBD2,-,TRBJ2-1,TGTGCCAGCATTCGGAGCGGGGCCTCCTACAATGAGCAGTTCTTC,CASIRSGASYNEQFF
TRBV20-1,-,many,TRBJ2-3,TGCAGTGCTAGAGCCCGCGGGTCTGGCACAGATACGCAGTATTTT,CSARARGSGTDTQYF
TRBV6-1,-,few,TRBJ2-1,TGTGCCAGCACCCCAGGGGAGGCACAGCACAATGAGCAGTTCTTC,CASTPGEAQHNEQFF
TRBV5-5,TRBD2,many,TRBJ2-1,TGTGCCAGCAGCTTGTACCCTCCGGATAGCGGGTCGGGCAATGAGCAGTTCTTC,CASSLYPPDSGSGNEQFF
TRBV20-1,-,many,TRBJ2-7,TGCAGTGCTAGGGGTACTACCCCCTACGAGCAGTACTTC,CSARGTTPYEQYF
TRBV10-3,TRBD1,-,TRBJ2-3,TGTGCCATCAGTGGGACAGGGTTAGATACGCAGTATTTT,CAISGTGLDTQYF
TRBV3-1,-,-,TRBJ2-7,TGTGCCAGCAGCCAAAACCGGGCCCCCACCGGCGAGCAGTACTTC,CASSQNRAPTGEQYF
TRBV25-1,TRBD1,few,TRBJ2-6,TGTGCCAGCAGTGAGTCCCCACGGACAGGGGTTTTCTCTGGGGCCAACGTCCTGACTTTC,CASSESPRTGVFSGANVLTF
TRBV5-1,TRBD2,few,TRBJ2-7,TGCGCCAGCAGCCCGGTAACTAGCGGGAGAACTGCCGAGCAGTACTTC,CASSPVTSGRTAEQYF
TRBV3-1,TRBD1,few,TRBJ1-1,TGTGCCAGCAGCCAAGGGTGGGACAGGGATCCTGAAGCTTTCTTT,CASSQGWDRDPEAFF
TRBV5-1,TRBD1,many,TRBJ2-1,TGCGCCAGCAGCTTGGCGGATGGACAGGGTAGAGATGAGCAGTTCTTC,CASSLADGQGRDEQFF
TRBV6-5,TRBD1,few,TRBJ1-4,TGTGCCAGCAGTTGGGACAGCGGTGAAAAACTGTTTTTT,CASSWDSGEKLFF
TRBV7-9,-,many,TRBJ2-3,TGTGCCAGCAGCCCAGAAGGGGCAGACACAGATACGCAGTATTTT,CASSPEGADTDTQYF
TRBV7-8,TRBD2,few,TRBJ2-7,TGTGCCAGCAACCAACAGGGACCACCGGGACTAGCCTACGAGCAGTACTTC,CASNQQGPPGLAYEQYF
TRBV5-1,TRBD1,few,TRBJ1-1,TGCGCCAGCACTCGACAGGGAATGAACACTGAAGCTTTCTTT,CASTRQGMNTEAFF
TRBV5-6,TRBD2,many,TRBJ2-1,TGTGCCAGCAGCCCCTTTGCGACTAGCGGAAACAATGAGCAGTTCTTC,CASSPFATSGNNEQFF
TRBV5-4,TRBD1,few,TRBJ2-7,TGTGCCAGCTCTCGCCCGGGACAGGGGACCCACGAGCAGTACTTC,CASSRPGQGTHEQYF
TRBV5-1,-,few,TRBJ2-7,TGCGCCAGCAGCTTGGCCGTATTCCCGGGACCTCTACGATCGGGGAAGGGGGAGCAGTACTTC,CASSLAVFPGPLRSGKGEQYF
TRBV5-1,-,-,TRBJ2-2,TGCGCCAGCAGACTAGGACAGACGAACACCGGGGAGCTGTTTTTT,CASRLGQTNTGELFF
TRBV12-3/TRBV12-4,TRBD2,few,TRBJ2-3,TGTGCCAGCAGATTGGGACTAGCCGATACAGATACGCAGTATTTT,CASRLGLADTDTQYF
TRBV4-1,-,-,TRBJ2-2,TGCGCCAGCAGCCAATCCAACACCGGGGAGCTGTTTTTT,CASSQSNTGELFF
TRBV27,-,-,TRBJ1-1,TGTGCCAGCAGTCACATAGGGGGGGGTTTCTCTGAAGCTTTCTTT,CASSHIGGGFSEAFF
TRBV25-1,-,-,TRBJ1-1,TGTGCCAGCAGTGAATTGACTGAAGCTTTCTTT,CASSELTEAFF
TRBV7-6,-,-,TRBJ2-2,TGTGCCAGCAGCTCCGACCGTCGGGGAAGGGAGCTGTTTTTT,CASSSDRRGRELFF
TRBV4-1,TRBD2,many,TRBJ2-1,TGCGCCAGCAGCCAAGATTGGGCCCCTCTAGCGGGAGGAGTCTACAATGAGCAGTTCTTC,CASSQDWAPLAGGVYNEQFF
TRBV29-1,-,-,TRBJ2-1,TGCAGCGTTGATTCCGAGGCGGGATACAATGAGCAGTTCTTC,CSVDSEAGYNEQFF
TRBV30,-,-,TRBJ1-6,TGTGCCTGGACTTCCGGGGCAGGCAATTCACCCCTCCACTTT,CAWTSGAGNSPLHF
TRBV15,-,few,TRBJ2-7,TGTGCCACCAGCAGGTGGGGGGTCCAGTACTTC,CATSRWGVQYF